These T cell receptor beta chains were read from a single sample in a study of graft-versus-host responses after intestinal transplantation. Using immunoSEQ multiplex PCR, the repertoire was profiled, and TCRdb retains in-frame clones only, with some absent. The top ten hold 1.2% of the sample, which has roughly 100,000 clones, approximately 93% seen once. Their target antigens are unknown. The sequencing used unstimulated CD8+ T cells sorted from spleen or lymph node cells, collected before intestinal transplant. The receptor set was obtained from a human donor who received an intestinal transplant. Both conserved end residues are part of each CDR3. A D gene is named only where the DNA matches it firmly. Size is stated for part of the rows, as once, few or many counts, or as a class when the clone is expanded.

J: TRBJ2-1; length: 13; size: once; V: TRBV9; D: -; CDR3: CASSVGGAGEQFF; DNA: TGTGCCAGCAGCGTAGGCGGGGCAGGGGAGCAGTTCTTC
J: TRBJ2-1; length: 17; size: -; V: TRBV7-9; D: TRBD1; CDR3: CASSLAVGQVGHNEQFF; DNA: TGTGCCAGCAGCTTAGCGGTGGGACAGGTGGGGCACAATGAGCAGTTCTTC
J: TRBJ2-1; length: 13; size: -; V: TRBV19; D: -; CDR3: CASSGGLADEQFF; DNA: TGTGCCAGTAGTGGCGGTCTAGCCGATGAGCAGTTCTTC
J: TRBJ2-7; length: 16; size: -; V: TRBV4-1; D: -; CDR3: CASSQESRDATYEQYF; DNA: TGCGCCAGCAGCCAAGAATCGCGGGATGCCACCTACGAGCAGTACTTC
J: TRBJ2-7; length: 15; size: -; V: TRBV7-9; D: -; CDR3: CASSSTAFGSYEQYF; DNA: TGTGCCAGCAGCTCTACTGCCTTTGGGTCCTACGAGCAGTACTTC
J: TRBJ2-1; length: 15; size: -; V: TRBV29-1; D: TRBD1; CDR3: CSVMVLDRGRFEQFF; DNA: TGCAGCGTTATGGTCCTTGACAGGGGGCGATTTGAGCAGTTCTTC
J: TRBJ1-1; length: 15; size: -; V: TRBV7-9; D: TRBD1; CDR3: CASSTPTGKNTEAFF; DNA: TGTGCCAGCAGCACACCGACAGGGAAGAACACTGAAGCTTTCTTT
J: TRBJ2-1; length: 14; size: -; V: TRBV7-9; D: TRBD2; CDR3: CASSPTGLLDEQFF; DNA: TGTGCCAGCAGCCCCACGGGACTATTGGATGAGCAGTTCTTC
J: TRBJ2-7; length: 14; size: once; V: TRBV4-1; D: TRBD2; CDR3: CASPSSGVSYEQYF; DNA: TGCGCCAGCCCTTCGAGCGGGGTCTCCTACGAGCAGTACTTC
J: TRBJ2-1; length: 15; size: -; V: TRBV7-2; D: TRBD2; CDR3: CASSFLAGPYNEQFF; DNA: TGTGCCAGCAGCTTCTTAGCGGGACCGTACAATGAGCAGTTCTTC
J: TRBJ2-7; length: 15; size: -; V: TRBV4-1; D: TRBD2; CDR3: CASSLRSGGPSEQYF; DNA: TGCGCCAGCAGCCTGCGTAGCGGGGGGCCGTCCGAGCAGTACTTC
J: TRBJ2-7; length: 17; size: -; V: TRBV7-9; D: TRBD1; CDR3: CASSSPSGTASSYEQYF; DNA: TGTGCCAGCAGCTCCCCATCCGGGACAGCGAGCTCCTACGAGCAGTACTTC
J: TRBJ2-3; length: 17; size: once; V: TRBV11-2; D: TRBD1; CDR3: CASSNPRDRGPTDTQYF; DNA: TGTGCCAGCAGCAACCCCCGGGACAGGGGACCCACAGATACGCAGTATTTT
J: TRBJ2-5; length: 17; size: -; V: TRBV4-1; D: TRBD2; CDR3: CASSQDETSGGQETQYF; DNA: TGCGCCAGCAGCCAAGATGAGACTAGCGGGGGACAAGAGACCCAGTACTTC
J: TRBJ1-6; length: 15; size: -; V: TRBV9; D: -; CDR3: CASSETHSYNSPLHF; DNA: TGTGCCAGCAGCGAAACCCACTCCTATAATTCACCCCTCCACTTT
J: TRBJ2-1; length: 15; size: few; V: TRBV7-9; D: TRBD2; CDR3: CASSPLAVYNNEQFF; DNA: TGTGCCAGCAGCCCGCTAGCGGTTTATAACAATGAGCAGTTCTTC
J: TRBJ2-7; length: 12; size: -; V: TRBV2; D: -; CDR3: CASSEGVGEQYF; DNA: TGTGCCAGCAGTGAAGGGGTCGGAGAGCAGTACTTC
J: TRBJ2-1; length: 16; size: -; V: TRBV6-1; D: -; CDR3: CASSERDTYSYNEQFF; DNA: TGTGCCAGCAGTGAAAGGGACACATACTCCTACAATGAGCAGTTCTTC
J: TRBJ2-7; length: 14; size: -; V: TRBV15; D: -; CDR3: CATSGTHLSYEQYF; DNA: TGTGCCACCAGTGGGACTCACCTCTCCTACGAGCAGTACTTC
J: TRBJ1-1; length: 12; size: -; V: TRBV5-4; D: -; CDR3: CASSSTSAEAFF; DNA: TGTGCCAGCAGCTCGACGTCAGCGGAAGCTTTCTTT
J: TRBJ1-1; length: 12; size: few; V: TRBV7-9; D: -; CDR3: CASSLQNTEAFF; DNA: TGTGCCAGCAGCTTACAGAACACTGAAGCTTTCTTT
J: TRBJ1-4; length: 10; size: -; V: TRBV14; D: -; CDR3: CASSGEKLFF; DNA: TGTGCCAGCAGCGGAGAAAAACTGTTTTTT
J: TRBJ2-1; length: 13; size: -; V: TRBV5-6; D: -; CDR3: CASSSTDYNEQFF; DNA: TGTGCCAGCAGCTCGACTGACTACAATGAGCAGTTCTTC
J: TRBJ2-1; length: 17; size: -; V: TRBV19; D: TRBD2; CDR3: CASSIVGSGGSYNEQFF; DNA: TGTGCCAGTAGTATAGTGGGTAGCGGGGGGAGCTACAATGAGCAGTTCTTC
J: TRBJ2-5; length: 17; size: -; V: TRBV4-1; D: -; CDR3: CASSQRIPGLIQETQYF; DNA: TGCGCCAGCAGCCAGAGAATCCCGGGACTGATACAAGAGACCCAGTACTTC
J: TRBJ1-2; length: 12; size: -; V: TRBV7-6; D: -; CDR3: CASSPDGYGYTF; DNA: TGTGCCAGCAGCCCGGACGGATATGGCTACACCTTC
J: TRBJ2-7; length: 12; size: -; V: TRBV5-5; D: -; CDR3: CASSINSYEQYF; DNA: TGTGCCAGCAGCATCAACAGTTACGAGCAGTACTTC
J: TRBJ1-2; length: 13; size: -; V: TRBV6-1; D: -; CDR3: CASSGTPVYGYTF; DNA: TGTGCCAGCAGTGGGACACCAGTTTATGGCTACACCTTC
J: TRBJ2-7; length: 14; size: once; V: TRBV6-5; D: -; CDR3: CASSYYSNPSEQYF; DNA: TGTGCCAGCAGTTACTACTCTAATCCTTCCGAGCAGTACTTC
J: TRBJ2-1; length: 16; size: -; V: TRBV7-9; D: TRBD1; CDR3: CASSLVGQGSYNEQFF; DNA: TGTGCCAGCAGCTTAGTGGGACAGGGGTCCTACAATGAGCAGTTCTTC
J: TRBJ2-2; length: 19; size: -; V: TRBV18; D: TRBD1; CDR3: CASPPNRGEGLLNTGELFF; DNA: TGTGCCAGCCCGCCTAACAGGGGGGAAGGACTCCTGAACACCGGGGAGCTGTTTTTT
J: TRBJ2-3; length: 13; size: -; V: TRBV13; D: -; CDR3: CASSPKMADTQYF; DNA: TGTGCCAGCAGCCCCAAGATGGCAGATACGCAGTATTTT
J: TRBJ1-6; length: 12; size: -; V: TRBV2; D: -; CDR3: CASSGAPAALHF; DNA: TGTGCCAGCAGTGGGGCCCCCGCGGCCCTCCACTTT
J: TRBJ1-5; length: 12; size: once; V: TRBV19; D: -; CDR3: CASSISLQPQHF; DNA: TGTGCCAGTAGTATCAGCTTGCAGCCCCAGCATTTT
J: TRBJ2-3; length: 16; size: -; V: TRBV7-3; D: -; CDR3: CASSPGDFWSTDTQYF; DNA: TGTGCCAGCAGCCCAGGGGACTTCTGGAGCACAGATACGCAGTATTTT
J: TRBJ1-2; length: 13; size: -; V: TRBV27; D: -; CDR3: CASSFFPTGGYTF; DNA: TGTGCCAGCAGTTTCTTCCCGACGGGCGGCTACACCTTC
J: TRBJ1-5; length: 14; size: -; V: TRBV12-5; D: TRBD1; CDR3: CASGGQGNYQPQHF; DNA: TGTGCTAGTGGAGGACAGGGGAACTATCAGCCCCAGCATTTT
J: TRBJ1-1; length: 15; size: -; V: TRBV4-1; D: -; CDR3: CASSQSEVGRTEAFF; DNA: TGCGCCAGCAGCCAATCCGAGGTGGGGAGGACTGAAGCTTTCTTT
J: TRBJ2-7; length: 12; size: -; V: TRBV6-6; D: -; CDR3: CASSSGSHEQYF; DNA: TGTGCCAGCAGCTCAGGGTCCCACGAGCAGTACTTC
J: TRBJ2-7; length: 16; size: -; V: TRBV11-2; D: -; CDR3: CASSLIRGIESYEQYF; DNA: TGTGCCAGCAGCTTAATCCGCGGGATTGAATCCTACGAGCAGTACTTC
J: TRBJ2-3; length: 14; size: -; V: TRBV4-1; D: -; CDR3: CASSQKRGPDTQYF; DNA: TGCGCCAGCAGCCAGAAACGGGGACCAGATACGCAGTATTTT
J: TRBJ2-7; length: 13; size: -; V: TRBV11-2; D: -; CDR3: CASSLDPSYEQYF; DNA: TGTGCCAGCAGCTTAGATCCGAGCTACGAGCAGTACTTC